This T cell receptor beta chain was retrieved from a study of blood T cell repertoires in COVID-19. Repertoires were generated with immunoSEQ multiplex PCR, while TCRdb's copy carries only in-frame clones and drops some. The sample holds over 20,000 clones, approximately 81% seen once. V lost 6 bases, J lost 3 bases, and 17 bases stayed unmatched. Germline CDR1 MRHNA, CDR2 SNTAGT. The length of the CDR3 is 20 residues. V is TRBV6-4 and J is TRBJ2-7, with 16 bases identical to TRBD2. This TCR was recovered from a man over 45 with active or convalescent COVID-19. The sample was peripheral blood. The CDR3 loop is CASRAEGLAGGPPRVYEQYF. The CDR3 coding sequence is TGTGCCAGCAGAGCCGAGGGACTAGCGGGAGGGCCACCGAGGGTCTACGAGCAGTACTTC.